This T cell receptor beta chain was recorded in a study of T cells in Graves' hyperthyroidism and ophthalmopathy. Germline trimming cut 6 bases from V and 0 bases from J; bases unmatched to any gene: 4. The CDR3 extends over 16 amino acids. The germline V gene has CDR1 MNHNS and CDR2 SASEGT. Amplified regions were TCR beta CDR3 sequences from RNA transcripts. The TCR CDR3 first-round RT-PCR relied on the HTBI primer set. MiXCR was run by TCRdb on the multiplex PCR reads, yielding one entry per CDR3 protein. The repertoire holds hundreds of thousands of distinct CDR3 sequences, about 20% seen once, with 50% to 75% in the top ten. The study included ophthalmopathy patients with Clinical Activity Score at least 3, NOSPECS grade at least 4 and duration under 3 months.

This sequence originates from a young man with Graves' ophthalmopathy. The chain joins TRBV6-1 to TRBJ2-2; 10 bases match TRBD2. Sequenced sample: blood. The CDR3 DNA follows: TGTGCCAGCAGGAGGACTAGCGGACCGAACACCGGGGAGCTGTTTTTT. As protein: CASRRTSGPNTGELFF.